Shown below are 15 T cell receptor beta chains from a single sample sequenced in a study of early T cells in non-severe SARS-CoV-2 infection (TCRdb year 2021). Libraries were prepared through 5' RACE. The sample was run on a NextSeq 500. TCRdb took the public reads, trimmed them with fastp at Q25, ran MiXCR for clone calling and kept in-frame beta chains. Rows merge per CDR3 protein into single entries with the most common DNA and genes. The sample profile shows roughly 83,000 distinct CDR3 sequences; 10% of them were found once. Jointly, the top ten make up 7% to 9% of the sample. This specimen consisted of whole blood, obtained at baseline. These receptors all come from an adult who was a healthcare worker with PCR-confirmed SARS-CoV-2 infection or an uninfected control (not recorded which).

V usage is TRBV7-9 and J usage is TRBJ1-1; D uncertain. This CDR3 is 12 amino acids long. CDR1 is SEHNR and CDR2 is FQNEAQ in the germline V gene (reference sequence). V was clipped by 5 bases and J by 8 bases, with 12 bases between them. The CDR3, as DNA: TGTGCCAGCAGCGCAGCGGGTTCGGAAGCTTTCTTT. This translates into CASSAAGSEAFF.

This clonotype was observed a handful of times. The chain joins TRBV27 to TRBJ1-5; a weak D match, TRBD1 (5 bases). The V gene lost 4 bases and the J gene lost 2 bases, with 12 bases spanning the gap. CDR1 is MNHEY, CDR2 SMNVEV, per germline (reference sequence). The CDR3 sequence is 15 residues long. CDR3 in amino acids: CASSSRGLGNQPQHF. CDR3 bases: TGTGCCAGCAGTTCCCGGGGCTTGGGCAATCAGCCCCAGCATTTT.

CDR3 region: CASSLRGTGGAETQYF. CDR3 bases: TGTGCCAGCAGCTTAAGAGGGACAGGGGGCGCGGAGACCCAGTACTTC. The chain is built from TRBV7-3 and TRBJ2-5; 12 bases fit TRBD1. Germline V lookup: CDR1 SGHTA, CDR2 FQGTGA. V gave up 1 base and J gave up 5 bases; unmatched junction bases: 5. CDR3 length: 16 amino acids.

This clonotype occurred many times. The chain joins TRBV28 to TRBJ1-1; 7 nucleotides align to TRBD1. The length of the CDR3 is 15 residues. CDR1 is MDHEN and CDR2 is SYDVKM in the germline V gene. V lost 5 bases and J lost 1; bases outside the gene matches: 7. The CDR3 region is CASSNTGAPNTEAFF. CDR3 sequence (DNA): TGTGCCAGCAGTAACACAGGGGCCCCGAACACTGAAGCTTTCTTT.

The rearrangement joins TRBV6-6 to TRBJ2-3; 7 nucleotides line up with TRBD1. There are 16 residues in the CDR3. Germline loops: CDR1 MNHNY, CDR2 SVGAGI (reference sequence). V dropped 6 bases and J dropped 7; count of bases not matched to a gene: 16. The CDR3 nucleotides are TGTGCCAGCAGGAAGACAGGGTTTGGGTCCGGAAATACGCAGTATTTT. It is translated as CASRKTGFGSGNTQYF.

This clonotype was detected only a few times. This rearrangement joins TRBV12-3 or TRBV12-4 to TRBJ2-1; 10 bases align to TRBD2. V was pared by 4 bases and J by 9 bases, with 12 bases of the junction left unmatched. This CDR3 spans 16 amino acids. CDR3 in amino acids: CASSSPPASGSFEQFF. DNA for the CDR3: TGTGCCAGCAGTTCCCCCCCGGCTAGCGGGAGTTTTGAGCAGTTCTTC.

This clonotype was counted many times. This chain connects TRBV14 to TRBJ2-3; D is ambiguous. This CDR3 spans 13 amino acids. V was pared by 4 bases and J by 7 bases, with 12 bases between. Per the germline V gene, CDR1 is SGHDN and CDR2 is FVKESK. The CDR3 here is CASSRVPVHTQYF. Here the CDR3 DNA reads TGTGCCAGCAGCCGTGTCCCCGTCCATACGCAGTATTTT.

V usage is TRBV12-3 or TRBV12-4 and J usage is TRBJ1-5; D is possibly TRBD1 (5 bases). The CDR3 totals 15 residues. With 3 bases removed from V and 1 base from J, the gap between germline ends came to 10 bases. CDR3: CASSLRSGSNQPQHF. The CDR3 bases are TGTGCCAGCAGTTTGAGGTCAGGGAGCAATCAGCCCCAGCATTTT.

This chain links TRBV15 with TRBJ2-7; TRBD1 agrees at 7 bases. The CDR3 totals 15 residues. V was clipped by 5 bases and J by 4 bases; unmatched bases: 11. CDR1 and CDR2 (germline): LNHNV, YYDKDF (reference sequence). The CDR3 here is CATSPPTGTAYEQYF. The CDR3 DNA reads TGTGCCACCAGCCCCCCAACCGGGACAGCTTACGAGCAGTACTTC.

Only a few counts were recorded for this clonotype. The chain carries TRBV6-2 or TRBV6-3 and TRBJ2-2, with D perhaps TRBD1 or TRBD2 (7 bases each). Germline assignment: CDR1 MNHEY and CDR2 SVGEGT. Trimming removed 6 bases at V and 6 bases at J, with 23 bases between. The CDR3 sequence is 17 residues long. As DNA, the CDR3 is TGTGCCAGCAGCTACCCCCGACAGGGAGGGTCCCCCGGGGAGCTGTTTTTT. It codes for CASSYPRQGGSPGELFF.

This clonotype was counted many times. The chain uses TRBV4-1 and TRBJ2-1; D unresolved. Deletions cut 1 base from V and 7 bases from J, with 17 bases between. This CDR3 spans 16 amino acids. Germline loops: CDR1 MGHRA, CDR2 YSYEKL. This CDR3 is CASSQAVQVKLNEQFF. CDR3 in DNA: TGCGCCAGCAGCCAAGCCGTCCAGGTTAAGTTAAATGAGCAGTTCTTC.

The chain links TRBV28 to TRBJ2-7, with 12 nucleotides matching TRBD2. CDR3 length: 17 residues. V gave up 7 bases and J gave up 2 bases; unmatched junction bases: 12. Germline-derived CDR1 and CDR2 are MDHEN and SYDVKM. The DNA of the CDR3 is TGTGCCAGCAACCCTGGGACTAGCGGGCCTCCGACCTACGAGCAGTACTTC. Protein sequence: CASNPGTSGPPTYEQYF. Supplemented by reference TRBV28 and TRBJ2-7, the full variable domain reads DVKVTQSSRYLVKRTGEKVFLECVQDMDHENMFWYRQDPGLGLRLIYFSYDVKMKEKGDIPEGYSVSREKKERFSLILESASTNQTSMYLCASNPGTSGPPTYEQYFGPGTRLTVT.

This clonotype was detected a few times. The chain recombines TRBV11-2 with TRBJ2-5; 8 bases map to TRBD2. Trimming removed 3 bases from V and 1 base from J; junction bases left unmatched: 7. Germline V gene lookup returns CDR1 SGHAT and CDR2 FQNNGV. This CDR3 spans 16 amino acids. CDR3 nucleotides: TGTGCCAGCAGCTTGGCCTCTAGCGGGCCCCAAGAGACCCAGTACTTC. Translated, it gives CASSLASSGPQETQYF.

This clonotype has a handful of counts. The chain is built from TRBV6-1 and TRBJ2-5; 15 nucleotides agree with TRBD2. This CDR3 contains 16 residues. V trimming: 5 bases; J trimming: 7 bases; junction bases outside the gene matches: 8. Germline loops: CDR1 MNHNS, CDR2 SASEGT. CDR3 DNA: TGTGCCAGCAGTCCAGGGACTAGCGGGAGGCTGGGGACCCAGTACTTC. Protein product: CASSPGTSGRLGTQYF.

This clonotype was seen at least ten times. The chain joins TRBV20-1 to TRBJ1-2, with D possibly matching TRBD1 (5 bases). V gave up 0 bases and J gave up 8 bases, with 22 bases separating them. Germline assignment: CDR1 DFQATT and CDR2 SNEGSKA (reference sequence). The CDR3 sequence is 16 residues long. The CDR3 DNA sequence: TGCAGTGCTAGAGATTGGGGTAACAAGGGGCCCCCCGGCTACACCTTC. It encodes CSARDWGNKGPPGYTF.